These T cell receptor beta chains were read from a single sample in a study of blood T cell repertoires in COVID-19. Method: immunoSEQ multiplex PCR; TCRdb's copy keeps in-frame clones and lacks some. This repertoire shows about 50,000 clones, 83% found once; its top ten account for 15% to 20%. Sequencing was done on a sample of peripheral blood. These receptors were obtained from a middle-aged man with acute or convalescent COVID-19. Each CDR3 is given with its conserved first and last residue. The order of the fields is clone size, V gene, D gene, J gene, CDR3 protein, CDR3 DNA. A D gene is named only where the DNA matches it firmly. Clone size appears in some rows only: once, few, many, or a class for an expanded clone.

>NA|TRBV5-1|TRBD2|TRBJ2-5
CASSSVGGSGETQYF
TGCGCCAGCAGCTCGGTGGGCGGGAGCGGAGAGACCCAGTACTTC
>NA|TRBV27|TRBD2|TRBJ2-5
CASSRRLALAETQYF
TGTGCCAGCAGTCGGAGACTAGCCTTAGCGGAGACCCAGTACTTC
>NA|TRBV29-1|NA|TRBJ1-2
CSVEKRARGYTF
TGCAGCGTTGAAAAGAGGGCCCGAGGCTACACCTTC
>NA|TRBV7-9|TRBD1|TRBJ1-4
CASSSGQGNEKLFF
TGTGCCAGCAGCTCGGGACAGGGAAATGAAAAACTGTTTTTT
>NA|TRBV11-2|NA|TRBJ1-1
CASSPGGGTEAFF
TGTGCCAGCAGCCCCGGGGGGGGCACTGAAGCTTTCTTT
>NA|TRBV5-8|TRBD1|TRBJ1-5
CASSSYDRGNQPQHF
TGTGCCAGCAGCTCCTATGACAGGGGCAATCAGCCCCAGCATTTT
>NA|TRBV10-2|NA|TRBJ1-2
CASSEQINYGYTF
TGCGCCAGCAGTGAGCAGATTAACTATGGCTACACCTTC
>NA|TRBV7-9|NA|TRBJ1-5
CASSQTTGTQPQHF
TGTGCCAGCAGCCAAACCACAGGGACTCAGCCCCAGCATTTT
>few|TRBV29-1|TRBD1|TRBJ1-3
CSVGTAGNTIYF
TGCAGCGTGGGGACAGCTGGAAACACCATATATTTT
>NA|TRBV2|TRBD1|TRBJ2-5
CASRTGTGEETQYF
TGTGCCAGCAGAACTGGGACAGGGGAAGAGACCCAGTACTTC
>few|TRBV5-1|TRBD1|TRBJ1-6
CASSTRQGNNSPLHF
TGCGCCAGCAGCACCCGACAGGGTAATAATTCACCCCTCCACTTT
>NA|TRBV7-2|NA|TRBJ1-1
CASSSINRVKAFF
TGTGCCAGCAGCTCAATAAACCGGGTTAAAGCTTTCTTT
>NA|TRBV27|NA|TRBJ1-5
CASSLNRLSQPQHF
TGTGCCAGCAGTCTTAATCGCCTTAGTCAGCCCCAGCATTTT
>NA|TRBV9|TRBD1|TRBJ2-1
CASSTQGENEQFF
TGTGCCAGCAGCACACAGGGGGAAAATGAGCAGTTCTTC
>NA|TRBV28|NA|TRBJ1-1
CASRSGPTEAFF
TGTGCCAGCCGATCAGGGCCCACTGAAGCTTTCTTT
>NA|TRBV19|TRBD1|TRBJ1-6
CATEGQGSSPLHF
TGTGCCACCGAAGGACAGGGTAGTTCACCCCTCCACTTT
>NA|TRBV24-1|NA|TRBJ1-1
CATSDLQGNEAFF
TGTGCCACCAGTGATTTACAGGGTAACGAAGCTTTCTTT
>NA|TRBV24-1|NA|TRBJ2-1
CATSDSRTGQQFF
TGTGCCACCAGTGATTCCAGAACAGGGCAGCAGTTCTTC
>once|TRBV7-9|NA|TRBJ1-1
CASSAWGDVEDTEAFF
TGTGCCAGCAGCGCATGGGGAGACGTCGAGGACACTGAAGCTTTCTTT
>NA|TRBV13|NA|TRBJ1-4
CASNRRGTNEKLFF
TGTGCCAGCAACCGTAGGGGGACTAATGAAAAACTGTTTTTT
>NA|TRBV6-1|TRBD1|TRBJ2-3
CASSEASGQGFGTQYF
TGTGCCAGCAGTGAAGCGTCGGGACAGGGGTTCGGTACGCAGTATTTT
>NA|TRBV19|NA|TRBJ1-1
CASSNGQTTEAFF
TGTGCCAGTAGTAACGGACAGACCACTGAAGCTTTCTTT
>NA|TRBV7-2|NA|TRBJ1-1
CASSFRGNTEAFF
TGTGCCAGCAGCTTCAGGGGGAACACTGAAGCTTTCTTT
>NA|TRBV24-1|NA|TRBJ1-4
CATSLHENEKLFF
TGTGCCACCAGCTTACACGAAAATGAAAAACTGTTTTTT
>NA|TRBV25-1|TRBD1|TRBJ2-2
CASSEGTGRPAGELFF
TGTGCCAGCAGCGAAGGGACAGGGAGGCCTGCCGGGGAGCTGTTTTTT
>NA|TRBV6-2/TRBV6-3|NA|TRBJ2-5
CASSSKRGETQYF
TGTGCCAGCAGTTCCAAAAGGGGAGAGACCCAGTACTTC
>NA|TRBV5-1|TRBD1|TRBJ1-2
CASHGQGGYGYTF
TGCGCCAGCCACGGACAGGGAGGCTATGGCTACACCTTC
>NA|TRBV5-1|TRBD1|TRBJ1-2
CASSATGHYGYTF
TGCGCCAGCAGCGCGACAGGGCACTATGGCTACACCTTC
>many|TRBV5-1|NA|TRBJ1-5
CASSLWAGDQPQHF
TGCGCCAGCAGCTTGTGGGCAGGGGACCAGCCCCAGCATTTT
>NA|TRBV6-1|NA|TRBJ1-5
CASSERGSNQPQHF
TGTGCCAGCAGTGAGCGGGGGAGCAATCAGCCCCAGCATTTT
>NA|TRBV7-9|TRBD1|TRBJ1-4
CASSLAGQGRANEKLFF
TGTGCCAGCAGCTTAGCTGGACAGGGGAGGGCTAATGAAAAACTGTTTTTT
>NA|TRBV6-5|NA|TRBJ1-1
CASSIQGLNTEAFF
TGTGCCAGCAGCATACAGGGTCTCAACACTGAAGCTTTCTTT
>NA|TRBV10-3|NA|TRBJ2-1
CAIGQFDEQFF
TGTGCCATTGGACAATTCGATGAGCAGTTCTTC
>NA|TRBV18|TRBD1|TRBJ2-3
CASSQGGTDTQYF
TGTGCCAGCTCCCAGGGGGGCACAGATACGCAGTATTTT
>NA|TRBV29-1|NA|TRBJ2-2
CSGLWRPGELFF
TGCAGCGGCCTCTGGCGGCCCGGGGAGCTGTTTTTT
>once|TRBV7-9|NA|TRBJ1-1
CASSPHRGEAFF
TGTGCCAGCAGCCCCCATCGGGGGGAAGCTTTCTTT
>NA|TRBV6-2/TRBV6-3|NA|TRBJ1-2
CASSVEQGIAGYTF
TGTGCCAGCAGTGTAGAACAGGGAATCGCTGGCTACACCTTC
>NA|TRBV10-3|TRBD2|TRBJ2-5
CAISESVGTRTETQYF
TGTGCCATCAGTGAATCGGTAGGGACTAGGACAGAGACCCAGTACTTC
>NA|TRBV5-1|NA|TRBJ2-3
CASLLLGENTQYF
TGCGCCAGCCTGTTGCTCGGAGAGAATACGCAGTATTTT
>NA|TRBV24-1|TRBD1|TRBJ2-1
CATSDPGQPYNEQFF
TGTGCCACCAGTGATCCGGGACAGCCCTACAATGAGCAGTTCTTC
>NA|TRBV2|NA|TRBJ2-5
CASSETGRGETQYF
TGTGCCAGCAGTGAAACGGGCCGGGGAGAGACCCAGTACTTC
>NA|TRBV29-1|TRBD2|TRBJ2-1
CSVLAGTYNEQFF
TGCAGCGTGCTAGCGGGAACTTACAATGAGCAGTTCTTC
>NA|TRBV27|NA|TRBJ2-7
CASSSSSSGEQYF
TGTGCCAGCAGCTCCAGTAGCTCCGGCGAGCAGTACTTC
>NA|TRBV5-1|TRBD1|TRBJ2-6
CASSSGTGATGANVLTF
TGCGCCAGCAGCTCCGGGACAGGGGCCACCGGGGCCAACGTCCTGACTTTC
>NA|TRBV18|NA|TRBJ2-5
CASSLRQETQYF
TGTGCCAGCTCACTCCGGCAAGAGACCCAGTACTTC
>once|TRBV2|TRBD1|TRBJ1-2
CASVRGSRGYTF
TGTGCCAGCGTCAGGGGGAGCCGTGGCTACACCTTC
>NA|TRBV2|TRBD1|TRBJ1-4
CASNQGAGNEKLFF
TGTGCCAGCAACCAGGGGGCGGGTAATGAAAAACTGTTTTTT
>NA|TRBV5-8|NA|TRBJ2-5
CASSFSSRVQTQYF
TGTGCCAGCAGCTTCTCTTCCCGGGTACAGACCCAGTACTTC
>NA|TRBV19|NA|TRBJ2-2
CASSIGPAGTGELFF
TGTGCCAGTAGTATAGGGCCAGCGGGCACCGGGGAGCTGTTTTTT
>NA|TRBV18|TRBD1|TRBJ1-2
CASSPVGGSTYGYTF
TGTGCCAGCTCACCAGTAGGGGGCTCTACCTATGGCTACACCTTC
>NA|TRBV5-6|TRBD2|TRBJ2-1
CASSRDYNNEQFF
TGTGCCAGCAGCCGGGACTACAACAATGAGCAGTTCTTC
>NA|TRBV7-2|TRBD2|TRBJ2-5
CASSATSGNWQETQYF
TGTGCCAGCAGCGCGACGAGCGGGAACTGGCAAGAGACCCAGTACTTC
>NA|TRBV7-8|NA|TRBJ1-5
CASSRTHNQPQHF
TGTGCCAGCAGCAGGACACACAATCAGCCCCAGCATTTT
>NA|TRBV24-1|NA|TRBJ2-5
CATPPPETQYF
TGTGCCACCCCCCCTCCGGAGACCCAGTACTTC
>NA|TRBV19|NA|TRBJ2-7
CASSPYEGVDYEQYF
TGTGCCAGTAGTCCATACGAGGGGGTAGACTACGAGCAGTACTTC
>NA|TRBV3-1/TRBV3-2|NA|TRBJ2-2
CASSHSRFRSNTGELFF
TGTGCCAGCAGCCACTCCAGGTTTCGTAGTAACACCGGGGAGCTGTTTTTT
>once|TRBV6-5|NA|TRBJ2-6
CASSLISGANVLTF
TGTGCCAGCAGCCTAATATCTGGGGCCAACGTCCTGACTTTC
>NA|TRBV19|NA|TRBJ1-2
CASSLRQFLGGYTF
TGTGCCAGTAGTCTAAGACAGTTTCTAGGTGGCTACACCTTC
>few|TRBV27|NA|TRBJ1-2
CASSSSGTLRGYTF
TGTGCCAGCAGTTCCTCCGGGACACTGAGAGGCTACACCTTC
>few|TRBV6-5|NA|TRBJ1-1
CASSLQGEGGTEAFF
TGTGCCAGCAGTCTACAGGGAGAGGGCGGCACTGAAGCTTTCTTT